This TCR beta chain appears in the sequencing data of a study of immune heterogeneity within non-small cell lung tumors. Study-level information: There were a handful of squamous cell carcinomas, 10 non-squamous carcinomas and 1 tumor not otherwise specified.

Comments on this clonotype: Its antigen is as yet unknown.

Study-level findings and limits: The study found that local T-cell clonality correlated moderately but significantly with local tumor mutational burden (R about 0.33). Across individual patients, the high-frequency T-cell receptor beta clonotypes were largely distinct. While identical dominant CDR3 beta clonotypes recurred across tumor sites within a patient, high-frequency clones unique to individual sites also appeared.

The authors used roughly 0.55 ug of bulk tumor genomic DNA per sample as template. Several widely spaced biopsies per primary tumor were taken during surgery. Patients with untreated, newly diagnosed non-small cell lung cancer underwent curative surgery. Looked up from germline, CDR1 is MGHDK and CDR2 is SYGVNS. V gave up 5 bases and J gave up 0 bases; unmatched junction bases: 4. The CDR3 is made up of 16 amino acids. For the TCR beta CDR3, multiplex PCR with 32 V and 13 J primers performed the amplification. One entry per CDR3 protein results from TCRdb running MiXCR on the multiplex PCR reads. The sample has 2,800 or so distinct CDR3 sequences, around 59% seen once; the top ten hold approximately 10%.

This receptor was identified in a man in his 60s with non-small cell lung cancer. The source material was lung tumor tissue. The genes are TRBV25-1 and TRBJ2-2; 9 nucleotides match TRBD1. CDR3 residues: CASSSRTGANTGELFF. CDR3 nucleotides: TGTGCCAGCAGTTCCCGGACAGGGGCGAACACCGGGGAGCTGTTTTTT.